This TCR beta chain comes out of a study of OX40 agonist ivuxolimab in advanced cancers. Looking at the study overall: Patients' therapy was ivuxolimab, an antibody that acts as an agonist of OX40 (CD134). The study enrolled dose-escalation patients with hepatocellular carcinoma, melanoma, renal cell or head and neck cancer.

The CDR3 is 16 amino acids. Trimming took 2 bases from V and 5 from J; bases not matched to a gene: 10. Per the germline V gene, CDR1 is SGHRS and CDR2 is YFSETQ. Generated by immunoSEQ multiplex PCR, the TCRdb table keeps only in-frame clones and is missing some. The table lists 50,000 to 60,000 clones, under 90% of them singletons, with about 1.5% in the top ten. The sequencing here drew on CD4+ or CD8+ T cells sorted from blood, taken in a trial of the OX40 agonist ivuxolimab. This chain joins TRBV5-1 and TRBJ2-1; 7 bases line up with TRBD1. This receptor was taken from an adult with an advanced solid tumor such as melanoma, head and neck, liver or kidney cancer. Here the CDR3 DNA reads TGCGCCAGCAGCTTTTACCCGACAGGGCCTAACAATGAGCAGTTCTTC. The encoded protein is CASSFYPTGPNNEQFF.